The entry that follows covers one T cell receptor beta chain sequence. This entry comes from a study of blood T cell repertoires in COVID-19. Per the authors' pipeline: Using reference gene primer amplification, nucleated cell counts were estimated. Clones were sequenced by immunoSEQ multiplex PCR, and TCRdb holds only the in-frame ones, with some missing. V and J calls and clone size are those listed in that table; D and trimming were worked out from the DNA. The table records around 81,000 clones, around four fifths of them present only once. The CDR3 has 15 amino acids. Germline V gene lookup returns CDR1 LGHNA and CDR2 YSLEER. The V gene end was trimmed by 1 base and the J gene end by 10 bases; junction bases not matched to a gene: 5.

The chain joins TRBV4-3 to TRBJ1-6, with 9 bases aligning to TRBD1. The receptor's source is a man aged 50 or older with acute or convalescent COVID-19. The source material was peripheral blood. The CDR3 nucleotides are TGCGCCAGCAGCCAAGGCGGACAGGGGTGGTCACCCCTCCACTTT. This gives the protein CASSQGGQGWSPLHF.